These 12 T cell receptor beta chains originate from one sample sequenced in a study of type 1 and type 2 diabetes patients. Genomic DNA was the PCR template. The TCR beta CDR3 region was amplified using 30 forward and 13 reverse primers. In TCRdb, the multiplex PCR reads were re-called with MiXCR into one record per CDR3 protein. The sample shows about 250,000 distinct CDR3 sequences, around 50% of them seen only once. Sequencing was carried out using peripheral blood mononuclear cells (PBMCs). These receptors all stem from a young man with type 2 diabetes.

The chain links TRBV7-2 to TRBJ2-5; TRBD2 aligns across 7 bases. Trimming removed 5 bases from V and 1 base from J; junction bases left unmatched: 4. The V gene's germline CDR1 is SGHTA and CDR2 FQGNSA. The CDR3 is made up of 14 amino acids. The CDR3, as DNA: TGTGCCAGCAGCACGGGAGGTCCCCAAGAGACCCAGTACTTC. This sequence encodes CASSTGGPQETQYF. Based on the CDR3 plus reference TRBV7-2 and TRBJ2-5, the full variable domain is GAGVSQSPSNKVTEKGKDVELRCDPISGHTALYWYRQSLGQGLEFLIYFQGNSAPDKSGLPSDRFSAERTGGSVSTLTIQRTQQEDSAVYLCASSTGGPQETQYFGPGTRLLVL.

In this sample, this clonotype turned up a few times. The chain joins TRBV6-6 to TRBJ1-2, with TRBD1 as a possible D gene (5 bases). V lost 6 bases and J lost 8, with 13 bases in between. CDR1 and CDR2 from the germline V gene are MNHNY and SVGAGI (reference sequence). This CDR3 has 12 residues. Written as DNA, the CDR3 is TGTGCCAGCAGACTCCAGGGCGGCGGCTACACCTTC. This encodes CASRLQGGGYTF.

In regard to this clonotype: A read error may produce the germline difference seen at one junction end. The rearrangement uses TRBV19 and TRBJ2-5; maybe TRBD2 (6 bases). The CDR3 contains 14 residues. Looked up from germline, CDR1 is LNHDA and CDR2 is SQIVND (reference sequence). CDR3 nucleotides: TGTGCCAGTAGTATAGAATGGGGGGATGAGATCCAGTACTTC. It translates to CASSIEWGDEIQYF.

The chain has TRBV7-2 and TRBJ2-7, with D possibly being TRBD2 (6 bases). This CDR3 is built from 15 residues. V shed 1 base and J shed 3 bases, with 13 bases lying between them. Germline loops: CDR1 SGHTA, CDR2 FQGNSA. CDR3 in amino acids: CASSLGDSLGYEQYF. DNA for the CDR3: TGTGCCAGCAGCTTAGGGGACTCCCTGGGCTACGAGCAGTACTTC.

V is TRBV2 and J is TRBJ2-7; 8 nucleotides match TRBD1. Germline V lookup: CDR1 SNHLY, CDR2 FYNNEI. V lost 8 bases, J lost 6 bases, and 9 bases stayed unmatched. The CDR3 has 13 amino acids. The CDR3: CASLGTDRAEQYF. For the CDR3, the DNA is TGTGCCAGCCTAGGGACGGACAGGGCCGAGCAGTACTTC.

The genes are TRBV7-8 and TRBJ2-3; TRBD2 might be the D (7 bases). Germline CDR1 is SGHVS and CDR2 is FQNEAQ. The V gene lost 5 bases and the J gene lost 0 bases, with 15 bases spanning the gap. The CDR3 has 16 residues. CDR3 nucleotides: TGTGCCAGCAGCCTCCGGCGGGGGCCTAGCACAGATACGCAGTATTTT. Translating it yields CASSLRRGPSTDTQYF.

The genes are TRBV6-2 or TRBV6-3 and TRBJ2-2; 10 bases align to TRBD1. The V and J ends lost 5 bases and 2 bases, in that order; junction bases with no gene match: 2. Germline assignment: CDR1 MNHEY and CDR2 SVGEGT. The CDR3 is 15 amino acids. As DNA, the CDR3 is TGTGCCAGCAGTAGGACAGGGGGAAACACCGGGGAGCTGTTTTTT. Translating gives CASSRTGGNTGELFF.

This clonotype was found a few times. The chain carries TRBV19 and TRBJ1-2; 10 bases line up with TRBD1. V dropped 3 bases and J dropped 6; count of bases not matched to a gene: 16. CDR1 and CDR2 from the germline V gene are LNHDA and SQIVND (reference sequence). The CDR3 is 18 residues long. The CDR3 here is CASSIANPGQGGTNGYTF. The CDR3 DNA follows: TGTGCCAGTAGTATTGCGAACCCAGGACAGGGGGGCACGAATGGCTACACCTTC.

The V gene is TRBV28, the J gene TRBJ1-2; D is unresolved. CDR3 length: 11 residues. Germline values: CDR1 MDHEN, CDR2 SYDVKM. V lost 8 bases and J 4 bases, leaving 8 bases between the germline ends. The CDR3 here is CASLQGYGYTF. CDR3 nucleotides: TGTGCCAGCCTTCAAGGCTATGGCTACACCTTC.

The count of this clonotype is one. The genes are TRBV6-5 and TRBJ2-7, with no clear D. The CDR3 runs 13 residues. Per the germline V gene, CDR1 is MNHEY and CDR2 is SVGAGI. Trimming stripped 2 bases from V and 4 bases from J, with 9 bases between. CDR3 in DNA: TGTGCCAGCAGTTACGACACGAGATACGAGCAGTACTTC. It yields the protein CASSYDTRYEQYF.

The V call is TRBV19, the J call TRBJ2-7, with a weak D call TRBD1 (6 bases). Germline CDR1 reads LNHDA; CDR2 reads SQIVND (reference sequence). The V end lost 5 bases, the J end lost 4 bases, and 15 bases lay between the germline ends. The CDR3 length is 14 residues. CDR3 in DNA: TGTGCCAGTAGTGCGGCAGGGGAGTGGTACGAGCAGTACTTC. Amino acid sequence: CASSAAGEWYEQYF.

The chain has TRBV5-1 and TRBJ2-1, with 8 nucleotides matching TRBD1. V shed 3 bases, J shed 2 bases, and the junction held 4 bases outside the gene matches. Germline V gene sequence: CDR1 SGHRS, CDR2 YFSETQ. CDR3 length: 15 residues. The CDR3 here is CASSSGQGPYNEQFF. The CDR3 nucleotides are TGCGCCAGCAGCTCAGGACAGGGTCCCTACAATGAGCAGTTCTTC.